One and the same sample provided the 30 T cell receptor beta chains below, sequenced in a study of T cells in localized non-small cell lung cancer. Clones were read by immunoSEQ multiplex PCR, and TCRdb kept only the in-frame ones, dropping some. The sample lists about 4,400 clones, over 30% occurring once. The sequenced sample was lung tumor tissue, obtained before any cancer treatment. The receptors come from a man aged 35 to 69 with stage II squamous cell lung carcinoma.

This chain uses TRBV15 with TRBJ1-5; the match to TRBD1 covers 8 bases. V was clipped by 1 base and J by 0 bases; unmatched bases: 5. The germline V gene has CDR1 LNHNV and CDR2 YYDKDF (reference sequence). The CDR3 extends over 17 amino acids. The CDR3 spells CATSRARTGNSNQPQHF. The CDR3 coding sequence is TGTGCCACCAGCAGAGCTCGGACAGGGAATAGCAATCAGCCCCAGCATTTT.

The V gene is TRBV19, the J gene TRBJ2-3, with TRBD1 matching 7 bases. CDR3 length: 16 residues. V lost 5 bases to trimming and J lost 0 bases; unmatched junction nucleotides: 8. CDR1 LNHDA and CDR2 SQIVND come from the germline V gene (reference sequence). As DNA, the CDR3 is TGTGCCAGTAGTCCTAGGGACAGTACAAGCACAGATACGCAGTATTTT. It is translated as CASSPRDSTSTDTQYF.

Judged by abundance, this clone is large. DNA of the CDR3: TGTGCCTGGAGCAGGAGTAGCAATCAGCCCCAGCATTTT. It codes for CAWSRSSNQPQHF. The V and J genes are TRBV30 and TRBJ1-5; D is unresolved. The V end was cut by 3 bases, the J end by 0 bases, with 6 bases between. From germline, CDR1 is GTSNPN and CDR2 SVGIG (reference sequence). The CDR3 consists of 13 residues.

The chain combines TRBV28 with TRBJ2-5; TRBD1 aligns across 7 bases. Germline V gene data show CDR1 as MDHEN and CDR2 as SYDVKM. The CDR3 runs 15 residues. The V segment lost 4 bases and the J segment 3 bases; nucleotides outside the gene matches: 8. The CDR3 DNA sequence: TGTGCCAGCAGTTCCGAGACAGGGTTAGAAGAGACCCAGTACTTC. Translation: CASSSETGLEETQYF.

The chain is built from TRBV5-1 and TRBJ2-1; D gene ambiguous. In germline, CDR1 is SGHRS, CDR2 YFSETQ. This CDR3 has 14 residues. V was trimmed by 3 bases and J by 8 bases, leaving 15 bases between them. CDR3 nucleotides: TGCGCCAGCAGCTACCAGGTCGGCGGTCATGAGCAGTTCTTC. Translation: CASSYQVGGHEQFF.

This clone was recorded only once. The V gene is TRBV23-1, the J gene TRBJ1-4, with a weak D call TRBD1 (5 bases). TRBV23-1 is recorded as an ORF, its role being uncertain. Trimming took 6 bases from V and 8 from J, leaving 22 bases between them. This CDR3 spans 16 amino acids. CDR3 residues: CASSQDVRGFGEKLFF. The CDR3 region has the DNA TGCGCCAGCAGCCAAGACGTAAGGGGCTTTGGGGAAAAACTGTTTTTT.

The chain employs TRBV6-8 and TRBJ2-7; 8 positions match TRBD2. The CDR3 has 19 amino acids. J was trimmed by 2 bases and V by 5 bases; bases with no gene match: 20. Germline values: CDR1 MNHGY, CDR2 SAAAGT. The CDR3 bases are TGTGCCAGCAGTCCAATGCACCCGGCCGAAGCGGGGGCCCCCTACGAGCAGTACTTC. This codes for CASSPMHPAEAGAPYEQYF.

Only a few counts were recorded for this clone. The chain has TRBV11-3 and TRBJ2-7; possible D gene TRBD1, 5 bases. CDR3 length equals 14 residues. Germline CDR1 and CDR2: SGHNT and YENEEA. V was trimmed by 3 bases and J by 7 bases, leaving 16 bases between them. CDR3 nucleotide sequence: TGTGCCAGCAGCTTGGGGCCGCAGTCGTGGGAGCAGTACTTC. It codes for CASSLGPQSWEQYF.

The V gene is TRBV6-8, the J gene TRBJ2-3, with 9 bases that match TRBD2. This CDR3 spans 14 amino acids. Germline V gene lookup returns CDR1 MNHGY and CDR2 SAAAGT. V lost 7 bases and J lost 2; bases outside the gene matches: 4. The CDR3 spells CASKRTSVTDTQYF. As DNA, the CDR3 is TGTGCCAGCAAAAGGACTAGCGTCACAGATACGCAGTATTTT.

This clone was detected only a few times. The chain uses TRBV6-8 and TRBJ1-1; no clear D gene. Trimming stripped 2 bases from V and 10 bases from J, with 14 bases between. CDR1 and CDR2 from the germline V gene are MNHGY and SAAAGT. The CDR3 consists of 13 residues. The CDR3 loop is CASSYPGTIAAFF. The CDR3 DNA reads TGTGCCAGCAGTTACCCTGGCACCATCGCAGCTTTCTTT.

The chain combines TRBV30 with TRBJ2-4; D call uncertain. V was trimmed by 0 bases and J by 5 bases, leaving 17 bases between them. This CDR3 contains 16 residues. In germline, CDR1 is GTSNPN, CDR2 SVGIG (reference sequence). DNA of the CDR3: TGTGCCTGGAGTGTACCACTAATGATGACCGAAAACATTCAGTACTTC. This translates into CAWSVPLMMTENIQYF.

This clone appeared a few times. The chain combines TRBV11-3 with TRBJ1-1; possible D gene TRBD1, 5 bases. The germline V gene encodes CDR1 SGHNT and CDR2 YENEEA. CDR3 length equals 14 residues. V was cut by 1 base and J by 4 bases, with 10 bases left in between. The CDR3 DNA reads as TGTGCCAGCAGCTTAGGGGGGGTGGGCACTGAAGCTTTCTTT. This sequence encodes CASSLGGVGTEAFF. Combining the CDR3 with reference TRBV11-3 and TRBJ1-1 gives the whole variable domain EAGVVQSPRYKIIEKKQPVAFWCNPISGHNTLYWYLQNLGQGPELLIRYENEEAVDDSQLPKDRFSAERLKGVDSTLKIQPAELGDSAVYLCASSLGGVGTEAFFGQGTRLTVV.

This clone was detected a few times. This rearrangement joins TRBV9 to TRBJ2-1; D is unclear. The germline V gene has CDR1 SGDLS and CDR2 YYNGEE. Trimming took 4 bases from V and 10 from J, leaving 18 bases between them. The CDR3 is 14 amino acids. The chain's CDR3 is CASSLGRQGREQFF. The CDR3 DNA reads as TGTGCCAGCAGCTTAGGCCGGCAAGGAAGGGAGCAGTTCTTC.

The V and J genes are TRBV11-3 and TRBJ1-4, with 7 nucleotides matching TRBD1. Germline CDR1 SGHNT, CDR2 YENEEA. V lost 5 bases and J lost 8; bases outside the gene matches: 11. The CDR3 contains 15 residues. CDR3 amino acids: CASSATGTVSEKLFF. The CDR3 region has the DNA TGTGCCAGCAGCGCGACCGGGACAGTCAGCGAAAAACTGTTTTTT.

This rearrangement joins TRBV6-8 to TRBJ2-5, with D maybe TRBD1 (5 bases). The CDR3 extends over 14 amino acids. CDR1 MNHGY and CDR2 SAAAGT come from the germline V gene. V lost 4 bases and J 1 base, leaving 10 bases between the germline ends. Here the CDR3 reads CASSSLQGQETQYF. In DNA, the CDR3 is TGTGCCAGCAGTTCCCTCCAGGGCCAAGAGACCCAGTACTTC.

This clone is termed medium-sized. The rearrangement joins TRBV6-8 to TRBJ2-7, with TRBD1 matching over 9 bases. J lost 2 bases, V lost 0 bases, and 2 bases had no gene match. The germline V gene encodes CDR1 MNHGY and CDR2 SAAAGT. CDR3 size: 15 residues. CDR3 nucleotides: TGTGCCAGCAGTTACTCCGACAGGGGGGCCTACGAGCAGTACTTC. Its protein product is CASSYSDRGAYEQYF.

This clone was detected a few times. V gene TRBV11-3 combines with J gene TRBJ2-5; the D gene is possibly TRBD2 (7 bases). The CDR3 is 15 residues long. CDR1 and CDR2 (germline): SGHNT, YENEEA. V shed 5 bases and J shed 5 bases, with 18 bases lying between them. The CDR3, as DNA: TGTGCCAGCAGCCCGGTCGGAGGGAGGGGGGAGACCCAGTACTTC. Translation: CASSPVGGRGETQYF. Based on the CDR3 plus reference TRBV11-3 and TRBJ2-5, the full variable domain is EAGVVQSPRYKIIEKKQPVAFWCNPISGHNTLYWYLQNLGQGPELLIRYENEEAVDDSQLPKDRFSAERLKGVDSTLKIQPAELGDSAVYLCASSPVGGRGETQYFGPGTRLLVL.

In its sample, this clone is medium-sized (0.01 to 0.1%). CDR3 loop: CASSLGQPNTEAFF. The CDR3 region has the DNA TGTGCCAGCAGCTTAGGACAGCCGAACACTGAAGCTTTCTTT. The chain couples TRBV11-3 to TRBJ1-1; a weak D match, TRBD1 (5 bases). Germline-derived CDR1 and CDR2 are SGHNT and YENEEA. The ends were cut back, 1 base at V and 1 base at J, with 7 bases in the middle. CDR3 size: 14 residues.

This clone was found a few times. The chain combines TRBV6-8 with TRBJ1-2, with a weak D call TRBD1 (6 bases). The length of the CDR3 is 15 residues. Trimming cost V 2 bases and J 1 base, with 11 bases left between them. In germline, CDR1 is MNHGY, CDR2 SAAAGT. In nucleotides, the CDR3 is TGTGCCAGCAGTTACACGGGCAGGGGTAACTATGGCTACACCTTC. Translated, it gives CASSYTGRGNYGYTF.

With regard to this clone: The sample carries other DNA sequences with the same CDR3. The chain combines TRBV6-8 with TRBJ1-2; perhaps TRBD1 as D (5 bases). Germline CDR1 is MNHGY and CDR2 is SAAAGT. Trimming cost V 2 bases and J 7 bases, with 11 bases left between them. The CDR3 covers 13 residues. The CDR3 DNA sequence: TGTGCCAGCAGTTACCGGCAGGGAGGTGGCTACACCTTC. It yields the protein CASSYRQGGGYTF.

The chain combines TRBV30 with TRBJ1-6; D remains unclear. With 2 bases removed from V and 8 bases from J, the gap between germline ends came to 4 bases. CDR3 length: 11 amino acids. The germline V gene has CDR1 GTSNPN and CDR2 SVGIG (reference sequence). CDR3 region: CAWSRDSPLHF. In nucleotides, the CDR3 is TGTGCCTGGAGTCGGGATTCACCCCTCCACTTT.

This clone was counted a few times. V gene TRBV10-3 combines with J gene TRBJ1-3, with a weak D call TRBD1 (5 bases). The V gene lost 0 bases and the J gene lost 0 bases, with 15 bases spanning the gap. Per the germline V gene, CDR1 is ENHRY and CDR2 is SYGVKD. The CDR3 totals 18 residues. CDR3 sequence: CAISESIGVTDSGNTIYF. CDR3 sequence (DNA): TGTGCCATCAGTGAGTCGATCGGCGTGACAGACTCTGGAAACACCATATATTTT.

The V call is TRBV6-8, the J call TRBJ1-4; a weak D match, TRBD1 (5 bases). Germline values: CDR1 MNHGY, CDR2 SAAAGT. CDR3 length equals 17 residues. The V end was cut by 5 bases, the J end by 3 bases, with 19 bases between. CDR3 loop: CASSENVGGGSNEKLFF. As DNA, the CDR3 is TGTGCCAGCAGTGAGAACGTCGGGGGTGGTTCTAATGAAAAACTGTTTTTT.

The chain joins TRBV5-1 to TRBJ1-4; the match to TRBD1 covers 9 bases. Germline V gene data show CDR1 as SGHRS and CDR2 as YFSETQ. The CDR3 is made up of 15 amino acids. With 3 bases clipped from V and 5 bases from J, the junction kept 5 bases outside the gene matches. CDR3: CASSYTGGVNEKLFF. In DNA, the CDR3 is TGCGCCAGCAGCTATACAGGGGGCGTCAATGAAAAACTGTTTTTT. Filled out from reference TRBV5-1 and TRBJ1-4, the complete variable domain reads KAGVTQTPRYLIKTRGQQVTLSCSPISGHRSVSWYQQTPGQGLQFLFEYFSETQRNKGNFPGRFSGRQFSNSRSEMNVSTLELGDSALYLCASSYTGGVNEKLFFGSGTQLSVL.

This chain joins TRBV10-1 and TRBJ1-6; D is unclear. The CDR3 extends over 13 amino acids. Germline loops: CDR1 WNHNN, CDR2 SYGVQD (reference sequence). With 3 bases removed from V and 10 bases from J, the gap between germline ends came to 10 bases. CDR3 sequence (DNA): TGCGCCAGCAGTGAAGGGTTCGTCTCACCCCTCCACTTT. Encoded protein: CASSEGFVSPLHF.

The chain combines TRBV6-1 with TRBJ1-2; D not resolved. The CDR3 runs to 12 residues. The germline CDR1 and CDR2 sequences are MNHNS and SASEGT. V was cut by 0 bases and J by 10 bases, with 9 bases left in between. CDR3 residues: CASSEAVGVYTF. The DNA for the CDR3 is TGTGCCAGCAGTGAAGCTGTCGGGGTCTACACCTTC.

This clone was detected once. The CDR3 here is CASRNRPEKTSGGLITGELFF. CDR3 in DNA: TGTGCCAGCAGAAACCGTCCCGAGAAGACTAGCGGGGGGTTAATCACCGGGGAGCTGTTTTTT. The rearrangement joins TRBV28 to TRBJ2-2; 13 nucleotides match TRBD2. Per germline, CDR1 MDHEN and CDR2 SYDVKM. This CDR3 region has 21 residues. Germline trimming cut 6 bases from V and 4 bases from J; bases unmatched to any gene: 20.

V is TRBV6-8 and J is TRBJ2-2; D is unclear. This CDR3 is built from 14 residues. Germline V lookup: CDR1 MNHGY, CDR2 SAAAGT. V lost 7 bases and J 1 base, leaving 10 bases between the germline ends. DNA of the CDR3: TGTGCCAGCAATCTAGTATTGAACACCGGGGAGCTGTTTTTT. This sequence encodes CASNLVLNTGELFF.

The chain joins TRBV11-3 to TRBJ1-6; a weak D match, TRBD1 (5 bases). V shed 3 bases and J shed 6 bases, with 12 bases lying between them. The CDR3 is 15 residues long. The germline gives CDR1 SGHNT, CDR2 YENEEA. The CDR3 sequence: CASSLAGLLNSPLHF. CDR3 nucleotide sequence: TGTGCCAGCAGCTTGGCGGGACTTCTTAATTCACCCCTCCACTTT.

The genes are TRBV18 and TRBJ1-2; 12 bases are a match to TRBD1. After removal of 0 bases from V and 2 bases from J, the junction contained 4 bases not matched to a gene. In germline, CDR1 is KGHSH, CDR2 LQKENI. The CDR3 length is 17 residues. The CDR3 reads CASSPPGQGAINYGYTF. The CDR3 DNA is TGTGCCAGCTCACCACCGGGACAGGGGGCGATAAACTATGGCTACACCTTC.